Below, one T cell receptor beta chain is given with its context. The clone's antigen remains unknown. Per-base qualities were not stored, and no clone one base away is much larger. The library came from the immunoSEQ multiplex PCR assay. The table comes from immuneACCESS by way of TCRdb, which keeps in-frame sequences with V and J called. Part of the clones is missing from these tables; in studies checked, under half for an unresolved V gene and the rest for unknown reasons. This sample has thousands of clones in its table, and approximately 69% of those were observed once. Jointly, the top ten make up roughly 1% of the sample. The junction shows trimming of 8 bases on V and 7 bases on J, and the gene matches do not reach 9 bases of it. Counted from cysteine to phenylalanine, this CDR3 has 14 amino acids. Left in the record is the CDR3 DNA by itself, 42 bases read in frame from the first base. The sample is drawn from a study of cutaneous CD30+ T cell lymphoproliferative disorder and hepatitis E (dated by TCRdb to the late 2010s).

The specimen was blood. The clonotype originates from a human donor with a cutaneous T cell lymphoproliferative disorder associated with hepatitis E virus. The chain is encoded by TRBV23-1 joined to TRBJ1-5; 9 bases in the middle match TRBD1. TRBV23-1 is known as an ORF, though its function is uncertain. The DNA sequence is TGCGCCAGCTCGAAGGGACAGGGTTTCCAGCCCCAGCATTTT. The resulting protein is CASSKGQGFQPQHF.